A selection of T cell receptor beta chains follows, all from one sample in a study of shared T cell receptors in the human thymus. Here immunoSEQ multiplex PCR was the method, and the copy in TCRdb shows in-frame clones only, minus some. The data hold hundreds of thousands of clones, with around 87% observed a single time. These data were likewise used in another study, on human thymus T cells.

Sequences were obtained from thymocytes. The receptor source for this set is a boy under two years old with a congenital heart defect. The CDR3 runs from the conserved cysteine through the conserved F or W. D genes are given only for firm matches.

V: TRBV7-9; D: TRBD2; CDR3: CASRSASGFPNEQFF
V: TRBV6-1; D: .; CDR3: CASSENSKSYEQYF
V: TRBV7-9; D: .; CDR3: CASSLSPEDGSDTQYF
V: TRBV28; D: TRBD1; CDR3: CASRQEKGAQVDTQYF
V: TRBV4-1; D: .; CDR3: CASSQDCDSRGYEQYF
V: TRBV28; D: TRBD1; CDR3: CATQIPGQLSPLHF
V: TRBV5-1; D: TRBD2; CDR3: CASSLVPPLAGRETQYF
V: TRBV4-3; D: .; CDR3: CASSQVIAKKYNEQFF
V: TRBV5-1; D: .; CDR3: CASSQKNEQFF
V: TRBV5-1; D: .; CDR3: CASSQAMNTEAFF
V: TRBV6-1; D: .; CDR3: CASSEETDSYEQYF
V: TRBV19; D: TRBD2; CDR3: CASSKRGTSRPPYEQYF
V: TRBV28; D: TRBD1; CDR3: CASSRDSSGNTIYF
V: TRBV19; D: TRBD1; CDR3: CASSNGGQPTGELFF
V: TRBV14; D: .; CDR3: CASSQYPLMNTEAFF
V: TRBV27; D: TRBD2; CDR3: CASHKTSGRYEQYF
V: TRBV7-8; D: TRBD1; CDR3: CASSETQGGYNSPLHF
V: TRBV6-1; D: TRBD2; CDR3: CASSSSGRASYEQYF
V: TRBV19; D: .; CDR3: CASSIPGGLNYGYTF
V: TRBV9; D: .; CDR3: CASSVGRVNTEAFF
V: TRBV5-4; D: TRBD1; CDR3: CASRSGTGTGELFF
V: TRBV6-1; D: .; CDR3: CASSPANGGETQYF
V: TRBV6-6; D: TRBD1; CDR3: CASSYGTTGATDTQYF
V: TRBV4-1; D: .; CDR3: CASSQVPGTDTQYF
V: TRBV27; D: TRBD2; CDR3: CASSPASAGESLNNGQFF
V: TRBV5-4; D: TRBD1; CDR3: CASSLISPGQSNYGYTF
V: TRBV2; D: .; CDR3: CASRIQLGGASYNSPLHF
V: TRBV29-1; D: .; CDR3: CSVEGGTMPHYNEQFF
V: TRBV19; D: TRBD1; CDR3: CASSIARGLGTEAFF
V: TRBV27; D: TRBD2; CDR3: CASRGIAGVGGEQYF
V: TRBV7-2; D: TRBD1; CDR3: CASSFGGQGYEQYF
V: TRBV28; D: TRBD1; CDR3: CASGQGARRAFF
V: TRBV4-3; D: .; CDR3: CASSQDENLTDYGYTF
V: TRBV7-2; D: TRBD2; CDR3: CASSPWTSGRTGGELFF
V: TRBV28; D: .; CDR3: CASRGGLVQPQHF
V: TRBV7-2; D: TRBD1; CDR3: CASSFPGQGKTEAFF
V: TRBV14; D: TRBD2; CDR3: CASSQDPREGPYNEQFF
V: TRBV4-3; D: .; CDR3: CASSQDSRRDTQYF
V: TRBV6-5; D: .; CDR3: CASSYSGRSNYGYTF
V: TRBV18; D: .; CDR3: CASSPPGATEAFF
V: TRBV7-2; D: .; CDR3: CASSFRNTEAFF
V: TRBV28; D: TRBD1; CDR3: CASSIGTAYSNQPQHF
V: TRBV5-1; D: .; CDR3: CASSLGAMDYGYTF